This passage covers 2 T cell receptor beta chains from one sample sequenced in a study of Graves' ophthalmopathy and Graves' hyperthyroidism. TCR beta CDR3 regions were amplified from RNA transcripts. First-round RT-PCR used HTBI primers; second-round multiplex PCR followed. Using its own MiXCR run on the multiplex PCR reads, TCRdb lists one record per CDR3 protein. Counted here are over a million distinct CDR3 sequences, 35% to 40% occurring once; the ten biggest clones make up more than 9.5%. Sequencing used peripheral blood or thyroid tissue (not recorded which). These receptors originate from an adult man with Graves' hyperthyroidism.

This clonotype was recorded many times. The chain has TRBV4-3 and TRBJ1-2, with D hard to call. The CDR3 runs 14 residues. V lost 1 base, J lost 4 bases, and 10 bases lay in between. Germline CDR1 and CDR2: LGHNA and YSLEER. The CDR3 spells CASSQVTGSYGYTF. Here the CDR3 DNA reads TGCGCCAGCAGCCAAGTCACTGGTTCCTATGGCTACACCTTC.

Points on this clonotype: Mismatch with germline at one junction end may stem from a read error. The V and J genes are TRBV2 and TRBJ1-2; no definite D call. Germline loops: CDR1 SNHLY, CDR2 FYNNEI. The CDR3 covers 14 residues. The CDR3 bases are TGTGCCACCAGTGACCCACGTGGGAACTATGGCCACACCTTC. Encoded protein: CATSDPRGNYGHTF.